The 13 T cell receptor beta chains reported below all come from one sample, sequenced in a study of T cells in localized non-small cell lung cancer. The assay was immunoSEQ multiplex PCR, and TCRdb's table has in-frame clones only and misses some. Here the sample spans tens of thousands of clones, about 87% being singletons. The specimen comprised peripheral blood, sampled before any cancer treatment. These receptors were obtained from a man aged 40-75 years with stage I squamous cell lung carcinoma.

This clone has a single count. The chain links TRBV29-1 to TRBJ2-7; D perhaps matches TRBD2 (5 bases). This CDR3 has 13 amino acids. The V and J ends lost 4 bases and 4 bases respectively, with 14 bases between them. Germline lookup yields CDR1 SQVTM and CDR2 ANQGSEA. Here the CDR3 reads CSVGGIGGYEQYF. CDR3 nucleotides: TGCAGCGTTGGGGGAATAGGAGGTTACGAGCAGTACTTC.

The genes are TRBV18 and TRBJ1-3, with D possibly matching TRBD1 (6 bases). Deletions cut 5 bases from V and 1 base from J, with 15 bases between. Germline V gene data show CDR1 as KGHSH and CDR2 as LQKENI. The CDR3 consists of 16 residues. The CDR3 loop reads CASSEETGTSGNTIYF. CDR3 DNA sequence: TGTGCCAGCTCAGAAGAGACCGGGACATCTGGAAACACCATATATTTT.

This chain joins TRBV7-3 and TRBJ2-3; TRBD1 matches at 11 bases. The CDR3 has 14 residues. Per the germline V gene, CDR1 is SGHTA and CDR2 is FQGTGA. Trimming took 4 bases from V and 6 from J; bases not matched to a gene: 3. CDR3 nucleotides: TGTGCCAGCAGCTCAGGACAGGGGGCGGATACGCAGTATTTT. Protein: CASSSGQGADTQYF.

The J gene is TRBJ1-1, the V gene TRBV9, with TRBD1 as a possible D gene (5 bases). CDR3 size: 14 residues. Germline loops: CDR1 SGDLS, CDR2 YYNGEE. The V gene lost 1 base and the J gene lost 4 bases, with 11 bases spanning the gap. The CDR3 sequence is CASSVTGFSTEAFF. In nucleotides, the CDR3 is TGTGCCAGCAGCGTAACAGGATTTAGCACTGAAGCTTTCTTT.

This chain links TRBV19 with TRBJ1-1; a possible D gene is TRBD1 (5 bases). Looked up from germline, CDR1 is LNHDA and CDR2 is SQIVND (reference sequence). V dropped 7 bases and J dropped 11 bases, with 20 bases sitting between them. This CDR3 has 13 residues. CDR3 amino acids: CASTGLGAFEAFF. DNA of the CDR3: TGTGCCAGTACTGGCCTCGGGGCCTTTGAGGCTTTCTTT.

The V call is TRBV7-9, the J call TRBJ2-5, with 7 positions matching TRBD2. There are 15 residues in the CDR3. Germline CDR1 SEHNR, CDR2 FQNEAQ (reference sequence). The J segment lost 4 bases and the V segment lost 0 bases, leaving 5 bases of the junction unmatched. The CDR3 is CASSLAGGPRETQYF. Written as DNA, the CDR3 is TGTGCCAGCAGCTTAGCGGGAGGGCCCCGAGAGACCCAGTACTTC.

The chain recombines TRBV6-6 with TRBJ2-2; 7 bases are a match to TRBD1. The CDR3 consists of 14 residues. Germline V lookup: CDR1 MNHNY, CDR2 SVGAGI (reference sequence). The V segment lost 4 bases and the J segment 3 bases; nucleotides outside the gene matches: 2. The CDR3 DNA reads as TGTGCCAGCAGTTTTGGACAGGACACCGGGGAGCTGTTTTTT. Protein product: CASSFGQDTGELFF.

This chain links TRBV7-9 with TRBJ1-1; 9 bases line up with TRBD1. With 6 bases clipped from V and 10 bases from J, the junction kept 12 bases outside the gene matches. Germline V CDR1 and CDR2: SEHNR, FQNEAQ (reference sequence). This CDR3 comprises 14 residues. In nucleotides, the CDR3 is TGTGCCAGCAGTCATTACAGGGGGCCAGGTGGAGCTTTCTTT. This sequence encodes CASSHYRGPGGAFF.

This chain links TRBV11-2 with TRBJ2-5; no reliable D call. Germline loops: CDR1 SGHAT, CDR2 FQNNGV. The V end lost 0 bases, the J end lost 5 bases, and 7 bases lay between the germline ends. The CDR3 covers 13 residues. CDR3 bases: TGTGCCAGCAGCTTAGAACGTACTGAGACCCAGTACTTC. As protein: CASSLERTETQYF.

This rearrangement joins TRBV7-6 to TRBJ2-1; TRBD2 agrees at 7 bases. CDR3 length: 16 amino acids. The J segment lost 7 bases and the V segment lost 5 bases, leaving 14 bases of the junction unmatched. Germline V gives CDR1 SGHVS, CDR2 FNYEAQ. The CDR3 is CASSQVLLAASNEQFF. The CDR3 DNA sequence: TGTGCCAGCAGCCAGGTACTGCTAGCGGCTTCTAATGAGCAGTTCTTC.

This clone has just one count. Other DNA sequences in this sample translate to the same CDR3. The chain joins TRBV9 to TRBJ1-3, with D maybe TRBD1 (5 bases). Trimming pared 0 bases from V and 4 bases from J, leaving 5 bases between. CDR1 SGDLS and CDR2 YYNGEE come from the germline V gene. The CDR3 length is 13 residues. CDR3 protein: CASSVAGGNTIYF. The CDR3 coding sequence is TGTGCCAGCAGCGTAGCAGGGGGAAACACCATATATTTT.

CDR3 loop: CASSRLTGLQETQYF. The CDR3 DNA is TGTGCCAGCTCACGCCTGACAGGACTTCAAGAGACCCAGTACTTC. The chain employs TRBV18 and TRBJ2-5; tentative D call: TRBD1 (6 bases). Per germline, CDR1 KGHSH and CDR2 LQKENI. The CDR3 is 15 amino acids. V lost 4 bases and J 2 bases, leaving 14 bases between the germline ends.

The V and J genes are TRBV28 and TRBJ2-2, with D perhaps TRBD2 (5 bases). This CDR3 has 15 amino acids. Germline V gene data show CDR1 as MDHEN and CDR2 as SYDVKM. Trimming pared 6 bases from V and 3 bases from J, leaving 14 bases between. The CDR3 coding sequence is TGTGCCAGCAGGCAGAGAGGGCCCGACACCGGGGAGCTGTTTTTT. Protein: CASRQRGPDTGELFF.